The sequence of this T cell receptor beta chain was determined in a study of shared clonotypes between healthy human individuals. Study conclusions and caveats: Compared with memory subsets, naive subsets generally had larger estimated richness.

Concerning this clone: Its antigen remains unknown.

V was shortened by 0 bases and J by 4 bases, with 13 bases between the two germline ends. This CDR3 region has 16 residues. In the original workflow: With immunoSEQ giving junction-only sequences and no quality scores, filtering differed. The assay was immunoSEQ multiplex PCR, and TCRdb's table has in-frame clones only and misses some. The V and J calls and clone size were taken over from that table, and D and trimming were inferred from the DNA. In the table there are some 740,000 clones, more than 85% of which are singletons. The naive CD8 population came from CD45RO-negative cells selected for CCR7, without terminally differentiated effector memory CD45RA+ cells.

Sequences were obtained from naive CD8+ T cells sorted from blood. The J gene is TRBJ1-5, the V gene TRBV23-1; D is uncertain. TRBV23-1 qualifies as an ORF whose function is uncertain. The receptor was isolated from a man in his thirties or forties in good health. CDR3: CASSQSDGRSNQPQHF. DNA for the CDR3: TGCGCCAGCAGTCAATCGGACGGCAGGTCTAATCAGCCCCAGCATTTT.